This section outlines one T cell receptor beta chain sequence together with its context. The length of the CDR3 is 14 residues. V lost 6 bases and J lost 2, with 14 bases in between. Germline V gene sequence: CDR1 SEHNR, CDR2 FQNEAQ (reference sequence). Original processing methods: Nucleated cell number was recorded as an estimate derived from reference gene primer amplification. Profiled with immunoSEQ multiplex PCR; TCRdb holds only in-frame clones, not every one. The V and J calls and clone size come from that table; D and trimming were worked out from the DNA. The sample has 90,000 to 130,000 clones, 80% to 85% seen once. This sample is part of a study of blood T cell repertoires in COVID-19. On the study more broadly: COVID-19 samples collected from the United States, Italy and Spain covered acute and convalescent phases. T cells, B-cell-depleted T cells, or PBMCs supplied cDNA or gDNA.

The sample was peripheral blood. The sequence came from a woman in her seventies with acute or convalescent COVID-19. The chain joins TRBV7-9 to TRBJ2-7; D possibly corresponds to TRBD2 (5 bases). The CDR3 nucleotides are TGTGCCAGCAGTCGAAGGACTGAACCCTACGAGCAGTACTTC. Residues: CASSRRTEPYEQYF.